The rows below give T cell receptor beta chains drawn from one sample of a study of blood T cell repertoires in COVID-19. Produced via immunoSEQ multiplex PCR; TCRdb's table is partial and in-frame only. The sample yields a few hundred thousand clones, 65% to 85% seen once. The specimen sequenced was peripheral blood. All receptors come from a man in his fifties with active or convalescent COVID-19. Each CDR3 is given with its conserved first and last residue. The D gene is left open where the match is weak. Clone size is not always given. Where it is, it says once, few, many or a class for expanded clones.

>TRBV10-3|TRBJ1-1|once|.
TGTGCCATCAGTGAATGGGGCGCAAAAGACACTGAAGCTTTCTTT
CAISEWGAKDTEAFF
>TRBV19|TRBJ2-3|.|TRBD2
TGTGCCAGTAGTGAACTAGCGGGAGCCCTCACAGATACGCAGTATTTT
CASSELAGALTDTQYF
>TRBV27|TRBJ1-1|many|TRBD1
TGTGCCAGCAACTGGCAGGGGGTGAACACTGAAGCTTTCTTT
CASNWQGVNTEAFF
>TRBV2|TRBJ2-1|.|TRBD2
TGTGCCAGCAGAGAGACTAGCGGGGGGTATAATGAGCAGTTCTTC
CASRETSGGYNEQFF
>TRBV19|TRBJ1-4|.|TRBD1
TGTGCCAGTAGTACGGGACAGGGAAGCGAAAAACTGTTTTTT
CASSTGQGSEKLFF
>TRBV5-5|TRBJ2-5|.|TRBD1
TGTGCCAGCAGCAAACAGGGGGCCAAGGAGACCCAGTACTTC
CASSKQGAKETQYF
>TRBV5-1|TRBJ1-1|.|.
TGCGCCAGCAGTCCGACAGTGATGAACACTGAAGCTTTCTTT
CASSPTVMNTEAFF
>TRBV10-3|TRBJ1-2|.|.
TGTGCCACCCTCGACCGGGCTAACTATGGCTACACCTTC
CATLDRANYGYTF
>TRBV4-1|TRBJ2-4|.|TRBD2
TGCGCCAGCAGCCCCCTGACTAGCGGTGGGTTGGACTTC
CASSPLTSGGLDF
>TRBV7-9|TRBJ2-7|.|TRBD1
TGTGCCAGCAGACCCCCAGGGGGCGGCCAGCAGTACTTC
CASRPPGGGQQYF
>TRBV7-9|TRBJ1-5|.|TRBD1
TGTGCCAGCAGCTTAGGGACAGGGTCAAATCAGCCCCAGCATTTT
CASSLGTGSNQPQHF
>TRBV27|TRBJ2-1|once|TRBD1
TGTGCCAGCAGCCGAAAGCCAGGGGGCGAAGAGCAGTTCTTC
CASSRKPGGEEQFF
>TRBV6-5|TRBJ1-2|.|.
TGTGCCAGCACCAACGGGCGGGTCAACTATGGCTACACCTTC
CASTNGRVNYGYTF
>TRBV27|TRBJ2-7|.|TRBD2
TGTGCCATTAGGGGGCTAGCGGGAGCCTACGAGCAGTACTTC
CAIRGLAGAYEQYF
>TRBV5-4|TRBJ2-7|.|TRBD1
TGTGCCAGCAGCCTGTCCGGGACAGGGTCCCACGAGCAGTACTTC
CASSLSGTGSHEQYF
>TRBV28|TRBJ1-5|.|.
TGTGCCAGCAGTTTACTAAAGGACAGCAAAGAAGGGCATTTT
CASSLLKDSKEGHF
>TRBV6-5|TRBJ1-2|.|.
TGTGCCAGCAGTTACTCCCCCCGGAACTATGGCTACACCTTC
CASSYSPRNYGYTF
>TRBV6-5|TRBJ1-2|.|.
TGTGCCAGCAGCGCAACACAGAATAACTATGGCTACACCTTC
CASSATQNNYGYTF
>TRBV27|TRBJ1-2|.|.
TGTGCCAGCAGTGGCCGGACAGTCCCCTATGGCTACACCTTC
CASSGRTVPYGYTF
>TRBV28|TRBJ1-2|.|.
TGTGCCAGCAGTTCTGTTTCCCGAGTGAACTATGGCTACACCTTC
CASSSVSRVNYGYTF
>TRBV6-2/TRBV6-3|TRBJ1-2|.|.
TGTGCCAGCAGTTACGCAACCAAGGGGGGCTACACCTTC
CASSYATKGGYTF
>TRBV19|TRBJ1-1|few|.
TGTGCCAGTAGTACCCACCGGGGGGAGAACACTGAAGCTTTCTTT
CASSTHRGENTEAFF
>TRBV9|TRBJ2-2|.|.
TGTGCCAGCAGCGTAGGGGGAGCGGCCGGGGAGCTGTTTTTT
CASSVGGAAGELFF
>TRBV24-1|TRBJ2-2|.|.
TGTGCCACCAGTGATCCCGGTCCCGGGGAGCTGTTTTTT
CATSDPGPGELFF
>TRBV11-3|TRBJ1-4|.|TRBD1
TGTGCCAGCAGCTCGGGACAGCTCCGAAGATTAACAACTAATGAAAAACTGTTTTTT
CASSSGQLRRLTTNEKLFF
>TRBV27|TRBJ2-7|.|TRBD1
TGTGCCAGCAGTTCGGGGACAGTAACCTACGAGCAGTACTTC
CASSSGTVTYEQYF
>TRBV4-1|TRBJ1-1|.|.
TGCGCCAGCAGCCTCCGGGTGAACACTGAAGCTTTCTTT
CASSLRVNTEAFF
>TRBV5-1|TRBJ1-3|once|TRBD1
TGCGCCAGCAGCACGACAGGGGGTACCTCTGGAAACACCATATATTTT
CASSTTGGTSGNTIYF
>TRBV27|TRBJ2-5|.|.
TGTGCCAGCAGAGAGCAAGAGACCCAGTACTTC
CASREQETQYF
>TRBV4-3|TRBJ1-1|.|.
TGCGCCAGCAGCCAACGAGGGGGTGAAGCTTTCTTT
CASSQRGGEAFF
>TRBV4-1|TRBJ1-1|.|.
TGCGCCAGCAGCCAAGGAAGAGTAGGGAGGAACACTGAAGCTTTCTTT
CASSQGRVGRNTEAFF
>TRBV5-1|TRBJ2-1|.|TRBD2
TGCGCCAGCAGCGTGGGACTAGCGGGAGGACTCTCCTACAATGAGCAGTTCTTC
CASSVGLAGGLSYNEQFF
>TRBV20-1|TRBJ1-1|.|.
TGCAGAGGGGGGGGGCGAGAAGCTTTCTTT
CRGGGREAFF
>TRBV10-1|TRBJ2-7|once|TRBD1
TGCGCCAGCAGGCCACAGGGGGAAGCCTACGAGCAGTACTTC
CASRPQGEAYEQYF
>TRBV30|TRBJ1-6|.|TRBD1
TGTGCCTGGAGTGCACCCCAGACAGGGGTTAATTCACCCCTCCACTTT
CAWSAPQTGVNSPLHF
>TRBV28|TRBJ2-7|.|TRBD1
TGTGCCATCCGACCAACCCCGGGACAGGGGAAGGTCGAGCAGTACTTC
CAIRPTPGQGKVEQYF
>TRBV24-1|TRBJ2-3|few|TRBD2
TGTGCCACCAGTGAGAGGCCGGGACTAGCGGGGTTCACAGATACGCAGTATTTT
CATSERPGLAGFTDTQYF
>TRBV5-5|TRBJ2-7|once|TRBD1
TGTGCCAGCAGCTTACAGGGGGACCTCTCCTACGAGCAGTACTTC
CASSLQGDLSYEQYF
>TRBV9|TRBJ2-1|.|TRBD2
TGTGCCAGCAGCGCCGGGACTAGCGGGAGCAACAATGAGCAGTTCTTC
CASSAGTSGSNNEQFF
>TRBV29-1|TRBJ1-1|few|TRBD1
TGCAGCGTTAGTAAGGGACAGGGGAACACTGAAGCTTTCTTT
CSVSKGQGNTEAFF
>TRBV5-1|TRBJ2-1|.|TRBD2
TGCGCCAGCAGCTTGGCCGGGAGGGCCGAGAATGAGCAGTTCTTC
CASSLAGRAENEQFF
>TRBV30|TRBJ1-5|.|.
TGTGCCTCCGGGCAGGGCCCGAATCAGCCCCAGCATTTT
CASGQGPNQPQHF
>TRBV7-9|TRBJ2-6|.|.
TGTGCCAGCAGCTTAGCAGGGGTTGGGGCCAACGTCCTGACTTTC
CASSLAGVGANVLTF
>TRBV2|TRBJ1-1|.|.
TGTGCCAGCAGTGAAATTAGGAGGAACACTGAAGCTTTCTTT
CASSEIRRNTEAFF